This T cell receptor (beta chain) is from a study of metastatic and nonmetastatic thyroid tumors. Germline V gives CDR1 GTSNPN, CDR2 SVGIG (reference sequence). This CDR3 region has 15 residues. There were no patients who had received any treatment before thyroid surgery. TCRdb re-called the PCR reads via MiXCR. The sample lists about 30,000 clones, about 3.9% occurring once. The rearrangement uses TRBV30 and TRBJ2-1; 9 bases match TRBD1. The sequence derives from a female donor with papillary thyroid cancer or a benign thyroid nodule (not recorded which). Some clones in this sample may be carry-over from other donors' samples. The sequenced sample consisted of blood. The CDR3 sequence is CSFTPGQGMYNEQFF. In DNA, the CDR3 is TGTTCTTTCACTCCGGGACAGGGTATGTACAATGAGCAGTTCTTC.